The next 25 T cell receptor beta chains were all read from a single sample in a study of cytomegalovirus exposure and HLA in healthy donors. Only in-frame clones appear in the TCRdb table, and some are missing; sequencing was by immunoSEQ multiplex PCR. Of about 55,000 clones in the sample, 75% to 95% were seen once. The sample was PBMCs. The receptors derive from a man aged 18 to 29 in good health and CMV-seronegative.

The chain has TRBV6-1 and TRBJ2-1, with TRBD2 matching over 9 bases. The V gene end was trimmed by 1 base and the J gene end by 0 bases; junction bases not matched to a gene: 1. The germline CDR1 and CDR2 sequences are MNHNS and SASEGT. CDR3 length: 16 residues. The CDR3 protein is CASSEVAGASYNEQFF. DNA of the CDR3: TGTGCCAGCAGTGAAGTAGCGGGGGCCTCCTACAATGAGCAGTTCTTC.

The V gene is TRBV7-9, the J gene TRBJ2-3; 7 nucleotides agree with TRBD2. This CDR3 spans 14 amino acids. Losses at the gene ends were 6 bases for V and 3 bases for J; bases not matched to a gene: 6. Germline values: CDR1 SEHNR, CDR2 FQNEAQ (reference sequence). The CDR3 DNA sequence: TGTGCCAGCAGTACCGGGGGGTTTACAGATACGCAGTATTTT. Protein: CASSTGGFTDTQYF.

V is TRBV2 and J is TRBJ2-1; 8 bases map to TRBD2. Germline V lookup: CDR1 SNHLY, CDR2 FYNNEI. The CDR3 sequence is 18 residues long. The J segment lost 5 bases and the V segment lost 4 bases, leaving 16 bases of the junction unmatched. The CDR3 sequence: CASSGGLAERAGDNEQFF. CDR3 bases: TGTGCCAGCAGTGGAGGACTAGCAGAGAGAGCCGGGGACAATGAGCAGTTCTTC.

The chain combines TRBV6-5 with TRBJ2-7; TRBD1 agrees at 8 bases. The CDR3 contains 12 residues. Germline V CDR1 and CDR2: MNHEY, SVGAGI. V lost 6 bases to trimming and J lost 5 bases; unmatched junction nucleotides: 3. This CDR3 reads CASSPDRDEQYF. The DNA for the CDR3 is TGTGCCAGCAGCCCGGACAGGGACGAGCAGTACTTC.

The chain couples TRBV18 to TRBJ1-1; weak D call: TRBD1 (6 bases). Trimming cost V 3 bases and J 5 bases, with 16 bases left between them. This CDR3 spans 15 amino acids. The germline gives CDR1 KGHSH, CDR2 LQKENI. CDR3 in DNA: TGTGCCAGCTCACCGAAACAGGGAAGGGGAACTGAAGCTTTCTTT. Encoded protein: CASSPKQGRGTEAFF. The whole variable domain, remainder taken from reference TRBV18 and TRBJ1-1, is NAGVMQNPRHLVRRRGQEARLRCSPMKGHSHVYWYRQLPEEGLKFMVYLQKENIIDESGMPKERFSAEFPKEGPSILRIQQVVRGDSAAYFCASSPKQGRGTEAFFGQGTRLTVV.

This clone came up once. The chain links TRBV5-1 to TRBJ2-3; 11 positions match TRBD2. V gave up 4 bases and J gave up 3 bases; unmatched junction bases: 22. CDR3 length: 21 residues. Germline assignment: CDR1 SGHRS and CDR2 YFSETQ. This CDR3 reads CASSPTLLAGGPTRGTDTQYF. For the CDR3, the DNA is TGCGCCAGCAGCCCTACCCTCCTAGCGGGAGGCCCTACCAGGGGGACAGATACGCAGTATTTT.

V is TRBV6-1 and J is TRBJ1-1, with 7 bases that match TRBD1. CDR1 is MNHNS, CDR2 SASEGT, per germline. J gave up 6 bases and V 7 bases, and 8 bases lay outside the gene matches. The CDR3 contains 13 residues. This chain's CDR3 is CASIRGGSAEAFF. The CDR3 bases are TGTGCCAGCATTAGAGGGGGCTCCGCTGAAGCTTTCTTT.

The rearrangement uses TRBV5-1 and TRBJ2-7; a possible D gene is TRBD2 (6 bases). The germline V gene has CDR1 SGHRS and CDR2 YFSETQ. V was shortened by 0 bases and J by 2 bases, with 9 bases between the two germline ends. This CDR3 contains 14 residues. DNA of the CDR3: TGCGCCAGCAGCTTGGGCTCGGGGGCCTACGAGCAGTACTTC. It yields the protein CASSLGSGAYEQYF.

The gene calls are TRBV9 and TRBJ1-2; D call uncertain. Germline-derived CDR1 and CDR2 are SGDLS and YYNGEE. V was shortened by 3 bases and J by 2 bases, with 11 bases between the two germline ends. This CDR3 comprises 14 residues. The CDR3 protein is CASSASRENYGYTF. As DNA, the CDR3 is TGTGCCAGCAGCGCATCTCGGGAAAACTATGGCTACACCTTC. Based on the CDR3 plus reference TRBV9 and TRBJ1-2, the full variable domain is DSGVTQTPKHLITATGQRVTLRCSPRSGDLSVYWYQQSLDQGLQFLIQYYNGEERAKGNILERFSAQQFPDLHSELNLSSLELGDSALYFCASSASRENYGYTFGSGTRLTVV.

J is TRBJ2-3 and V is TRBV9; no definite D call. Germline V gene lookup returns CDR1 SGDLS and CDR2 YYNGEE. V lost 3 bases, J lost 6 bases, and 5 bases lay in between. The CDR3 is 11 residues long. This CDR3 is CASSGQDTQYF. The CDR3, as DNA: TGTGCCAGCAGCGGTCAGGATACGCAGTATTTT.

The CDR3 sequence is CASSQVYRGPYNEQFF. In DNA, the CDR3 is TGCGCCAGCAGCCAAGTTTACAGGGGGCCCTACAATGAGCAGTTCTTC. The chain uses TRBV4-1 and TRBJ2-1; TRBD1 aligns across 9 bases. CDR1 and CDR2 (germline): MGHRA, YSYEKL. V dropped 1 base and J dropped 2; count of bases not matched to a gene: 3. The CDR3 has 16 residues.

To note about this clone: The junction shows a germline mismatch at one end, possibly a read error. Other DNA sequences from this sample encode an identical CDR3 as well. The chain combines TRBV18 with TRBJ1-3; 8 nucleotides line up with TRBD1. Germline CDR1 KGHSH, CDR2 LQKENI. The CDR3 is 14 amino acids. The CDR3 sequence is CASSQDRDLHTIYF. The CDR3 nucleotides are TGTGCTAGCTCACAGGACAGGGATCTCCACACCATATATTTT.

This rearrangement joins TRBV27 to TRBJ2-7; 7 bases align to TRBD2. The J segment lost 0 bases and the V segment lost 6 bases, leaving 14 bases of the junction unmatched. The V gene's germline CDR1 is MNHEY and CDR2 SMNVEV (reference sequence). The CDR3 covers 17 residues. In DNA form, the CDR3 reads TGTGCCAGCAGCCCCCTGGGAGGGGCCCTGAGCTCCTACGAGCAGTACTTC. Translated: CASSPLGGALSSYEQYF.

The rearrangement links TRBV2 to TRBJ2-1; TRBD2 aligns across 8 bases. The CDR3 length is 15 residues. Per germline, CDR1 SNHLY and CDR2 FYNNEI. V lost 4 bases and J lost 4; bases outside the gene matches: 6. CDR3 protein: CASSVGLAGYNEQFF. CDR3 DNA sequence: TGTGCCAGCAGTGTAGGGCTAGCGGGTTACAATGAGCAGTTCTTC. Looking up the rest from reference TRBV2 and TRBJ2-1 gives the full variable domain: EPEVTQTPSHQVTQMGQEVILRCVPISNHLYFYWYRQILGQKVEFLVSFYNNEISEKSEIFDDQFSVERPDGSNFTLKIRSTKLEDSAMYFCASSVGLAGYNEQFFGPGTRLTVL.

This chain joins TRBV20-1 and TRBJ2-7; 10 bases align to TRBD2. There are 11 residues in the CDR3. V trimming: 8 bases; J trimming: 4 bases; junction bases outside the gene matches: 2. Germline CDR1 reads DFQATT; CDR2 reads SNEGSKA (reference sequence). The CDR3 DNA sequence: TGCAGTCAGCGGGAGGGGTACGAGCAGTACTTC. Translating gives CSQREGYEQYF.

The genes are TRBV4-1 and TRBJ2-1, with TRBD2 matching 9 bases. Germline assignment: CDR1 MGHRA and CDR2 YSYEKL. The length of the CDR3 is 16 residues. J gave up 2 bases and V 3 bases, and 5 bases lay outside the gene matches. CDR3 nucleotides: TGCGCCAGCAGCCAGGAGCGGGAGGCCGCCTACAATGAGCAGTTCTTC. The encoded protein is CASSQEREAAYNEQFF.

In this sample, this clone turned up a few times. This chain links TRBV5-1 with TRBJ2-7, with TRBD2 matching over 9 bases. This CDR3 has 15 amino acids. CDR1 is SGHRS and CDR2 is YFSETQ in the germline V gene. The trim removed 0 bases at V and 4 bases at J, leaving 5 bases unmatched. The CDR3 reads CASSLGGLARYEQYF. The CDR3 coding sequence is TGCGCCAGCAGCTTGGGGGGACTAGCAAGGTACGAGCAGTACTTC.

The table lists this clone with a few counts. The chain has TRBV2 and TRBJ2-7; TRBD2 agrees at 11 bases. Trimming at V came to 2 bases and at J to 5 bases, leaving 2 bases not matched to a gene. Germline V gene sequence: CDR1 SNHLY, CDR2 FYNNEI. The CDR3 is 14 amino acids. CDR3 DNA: TGTGCCAGCAGTGAATGGGGACTAGCGGACGAGCAGTACTTC. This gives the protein CASSEWGLADEQYF.

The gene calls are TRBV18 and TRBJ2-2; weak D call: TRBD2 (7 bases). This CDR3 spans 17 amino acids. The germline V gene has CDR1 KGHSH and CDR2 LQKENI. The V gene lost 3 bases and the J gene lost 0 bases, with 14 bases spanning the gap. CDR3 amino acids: CASSPGYGGPNTGELFF. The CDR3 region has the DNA TGTGCCAGCTCACCGGGATACGGGGGGCCGAACACCGGGGAGCTGTTTTTT.

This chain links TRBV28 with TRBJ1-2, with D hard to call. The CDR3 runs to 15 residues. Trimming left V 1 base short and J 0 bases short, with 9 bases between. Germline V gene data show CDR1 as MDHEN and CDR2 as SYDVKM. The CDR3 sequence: CASSLYSGANYGYTF. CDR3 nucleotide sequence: TGTGCCAGCAGTTTATATAGCGGAGCTAACTATGGCTACACCTTC.

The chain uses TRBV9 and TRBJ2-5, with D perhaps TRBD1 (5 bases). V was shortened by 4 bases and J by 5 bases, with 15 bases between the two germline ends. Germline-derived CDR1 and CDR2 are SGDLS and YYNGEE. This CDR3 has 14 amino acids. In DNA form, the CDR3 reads TGTGCCAGCAGCCCCCAGGGCCAAGGGGAGACCCAGTACTTC. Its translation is CASSPQGQGETQYF.

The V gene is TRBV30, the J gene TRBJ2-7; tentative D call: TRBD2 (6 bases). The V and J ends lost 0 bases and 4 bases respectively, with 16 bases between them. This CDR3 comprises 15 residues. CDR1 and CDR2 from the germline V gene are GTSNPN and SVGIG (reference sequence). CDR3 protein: CAWSVLFGSIYEQYF. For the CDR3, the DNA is TGTGCCTGGAGTGTACTATTCGGGAGTATTTACGAGCAGTACTTC.

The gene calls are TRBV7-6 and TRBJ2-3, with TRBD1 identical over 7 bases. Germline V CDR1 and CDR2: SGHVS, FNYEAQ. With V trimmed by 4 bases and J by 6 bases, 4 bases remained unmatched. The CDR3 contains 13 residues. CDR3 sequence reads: CASSSEQGDTQYF. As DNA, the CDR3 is TGTGCCAGCAGCTCAGAACAGGGGGATACGCAGTATTTT. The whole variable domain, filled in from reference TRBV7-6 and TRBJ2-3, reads GAGVSQSPRYKVTKRGQDVALRCDPISGHVSLYWYRQALGQGPEFLTYFNYEAQQDKSGLPNDRFSAERPEGSISTLTIQRTEQRDSAMYRCASSSEQGDTQYFGPGTRLTVL.

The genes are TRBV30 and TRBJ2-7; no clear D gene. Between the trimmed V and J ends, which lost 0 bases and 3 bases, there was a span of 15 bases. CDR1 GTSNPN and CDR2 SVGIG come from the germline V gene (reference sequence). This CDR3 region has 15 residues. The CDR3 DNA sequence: TGTGCCTGGAGTGTAGATAGTTCAAGGAGCTACGAGCAGTACTTC. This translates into CAWSVDSSRSYEQYF.

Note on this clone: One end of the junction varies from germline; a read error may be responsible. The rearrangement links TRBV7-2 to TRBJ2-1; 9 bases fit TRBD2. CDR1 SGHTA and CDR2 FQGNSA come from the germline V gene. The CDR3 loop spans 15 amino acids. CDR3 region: CASSLAGSSYNEQFF. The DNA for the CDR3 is TGTGCCAGCAGCCTAGCGGGGAGCTCCTACAATGAGCAGTTCTTC.